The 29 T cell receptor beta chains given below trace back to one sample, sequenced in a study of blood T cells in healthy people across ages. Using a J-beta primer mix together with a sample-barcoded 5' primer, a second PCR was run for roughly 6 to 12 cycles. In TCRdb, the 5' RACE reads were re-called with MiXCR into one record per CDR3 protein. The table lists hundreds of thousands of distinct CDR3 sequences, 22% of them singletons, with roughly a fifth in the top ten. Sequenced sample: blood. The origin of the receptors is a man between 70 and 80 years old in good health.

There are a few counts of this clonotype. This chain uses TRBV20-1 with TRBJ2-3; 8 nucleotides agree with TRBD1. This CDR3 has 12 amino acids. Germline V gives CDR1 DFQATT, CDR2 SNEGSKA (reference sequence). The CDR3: CRTDRGEDTQYF. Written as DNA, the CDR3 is TGCAGGACCGACAGGGGAGAAGATACGCAGTATTTT.

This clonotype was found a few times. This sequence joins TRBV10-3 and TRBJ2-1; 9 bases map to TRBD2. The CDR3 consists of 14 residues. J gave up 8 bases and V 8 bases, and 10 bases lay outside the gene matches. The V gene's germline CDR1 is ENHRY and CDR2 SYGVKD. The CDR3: CAIEREVSGDEQFF. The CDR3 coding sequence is TGTGCCATCGAGCGGGAGGTTAGTGGTGATGAGCAGTTCTTC.

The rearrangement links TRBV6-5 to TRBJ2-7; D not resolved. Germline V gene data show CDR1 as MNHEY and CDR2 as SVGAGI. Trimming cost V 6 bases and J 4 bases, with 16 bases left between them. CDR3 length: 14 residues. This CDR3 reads CASSPTYTRYEQYV. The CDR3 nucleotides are TGTGCCAGCAGCCCCACATATACCCGGTACGAGCAGTACGTC.

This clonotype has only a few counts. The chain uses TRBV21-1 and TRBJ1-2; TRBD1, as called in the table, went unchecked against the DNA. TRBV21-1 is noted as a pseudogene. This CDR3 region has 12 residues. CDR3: CASPDRAYGYTF. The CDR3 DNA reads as TGTGCCAGTCCGGACAGAGCCTATGGCTACACCTTC.

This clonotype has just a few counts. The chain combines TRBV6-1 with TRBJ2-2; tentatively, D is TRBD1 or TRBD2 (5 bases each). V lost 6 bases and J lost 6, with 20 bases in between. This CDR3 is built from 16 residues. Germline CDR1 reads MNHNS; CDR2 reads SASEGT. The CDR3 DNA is TGTGCCAGCAGGAAATGGGGGACCAGCGTAGCCGGGGAGCTGTTTTTT. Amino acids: CASRKWGTSVAGELFF.

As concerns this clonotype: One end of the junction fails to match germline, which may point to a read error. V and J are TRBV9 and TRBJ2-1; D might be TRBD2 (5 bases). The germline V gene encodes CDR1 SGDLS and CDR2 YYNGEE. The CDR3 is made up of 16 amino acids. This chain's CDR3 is CVSSGTLFSSYNEQFF. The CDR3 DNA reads TGTGTCAGCAGCGGTACATTATTTAGCTCCTACAATGAGCAGTTCTTC.

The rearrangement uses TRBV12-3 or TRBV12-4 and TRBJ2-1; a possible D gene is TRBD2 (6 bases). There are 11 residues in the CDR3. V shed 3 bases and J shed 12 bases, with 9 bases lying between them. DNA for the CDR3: TGTGCCAGCAGTTTCGAGGGAGGGCAGTTCTTC. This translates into CASSFEGGQFF.

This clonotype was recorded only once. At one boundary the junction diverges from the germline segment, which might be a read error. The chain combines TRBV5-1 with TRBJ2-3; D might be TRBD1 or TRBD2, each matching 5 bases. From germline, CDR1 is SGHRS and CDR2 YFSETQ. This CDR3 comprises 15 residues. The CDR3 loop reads CASSLDGGSTDRQYF. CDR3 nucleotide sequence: TGCGCCAGCAGCTTGGATGGGGGAAGCACAGATAGGCAGTATTTT.

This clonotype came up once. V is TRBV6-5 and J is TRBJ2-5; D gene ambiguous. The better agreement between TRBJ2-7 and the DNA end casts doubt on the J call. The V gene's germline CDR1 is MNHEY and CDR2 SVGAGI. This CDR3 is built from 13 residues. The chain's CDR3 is CASQRTASYEQYF. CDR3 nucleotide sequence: TGTGCCAGCCAGAGGACGGCATCCTACGAGCAGTACTTC.

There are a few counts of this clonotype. The CDR3 protein is CSATGRIGYGYTF. DNA for the CDR3: TGCAGTGCCACAGGCAGAATCGGATATGGCTACACCTTC. The rearrangement uses TRBV20-1 and TRBJ1-2, with D tentatively TRBD1 (5 bases). Germline CDR1 DFQATT, CDR2 SNEGSKA (reference sequence). The V and J ends lost 6 bases and 5 bases respectively, with 16 bases between them. The CDR3 loop spans 13 amino acids.

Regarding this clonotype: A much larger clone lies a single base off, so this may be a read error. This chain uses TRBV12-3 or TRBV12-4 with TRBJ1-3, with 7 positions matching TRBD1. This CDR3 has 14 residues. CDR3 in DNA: TGTGCCGGCAGAGAAACAGGGGCCGGAAACACCATATATTTT. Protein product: CAGRETGAGNTIYF.

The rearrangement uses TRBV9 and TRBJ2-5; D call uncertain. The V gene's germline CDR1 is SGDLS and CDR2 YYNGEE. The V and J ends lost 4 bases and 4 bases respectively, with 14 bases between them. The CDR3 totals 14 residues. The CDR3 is CASSTNTIGETQYF. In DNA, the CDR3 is TGTGCCAGCAGCACAAACACCATTGGAGAGACCCAGTACTTC. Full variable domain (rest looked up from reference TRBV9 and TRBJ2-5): DSGVTQTPKHLITATGQRVTLRCSPRSGDLSVYWYQQSLDQGLQFLIQYYNGEERAKGNILERFSAQQFPDLHSELNLSSLELGDSALYFCASSTNTIGETQYFGPGTRLLVL.

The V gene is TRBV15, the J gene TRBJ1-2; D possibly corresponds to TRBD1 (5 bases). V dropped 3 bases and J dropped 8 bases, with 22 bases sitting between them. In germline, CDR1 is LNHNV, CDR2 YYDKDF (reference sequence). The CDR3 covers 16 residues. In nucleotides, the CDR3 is TGTGCCACCAGCAGTGATAGGGATAGGGACCGTAGAGGCTACACCTTC. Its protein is CATSSDRDRDRRGYTF.

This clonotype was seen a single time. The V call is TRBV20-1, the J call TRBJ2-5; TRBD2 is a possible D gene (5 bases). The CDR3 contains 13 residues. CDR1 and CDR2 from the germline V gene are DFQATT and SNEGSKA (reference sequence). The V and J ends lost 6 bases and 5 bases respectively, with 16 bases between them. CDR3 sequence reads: CSAPLLVSETQYF. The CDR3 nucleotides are TGCAGTGCCCCCCTACTAGTGTCGGAGACCCAGTACTTC.

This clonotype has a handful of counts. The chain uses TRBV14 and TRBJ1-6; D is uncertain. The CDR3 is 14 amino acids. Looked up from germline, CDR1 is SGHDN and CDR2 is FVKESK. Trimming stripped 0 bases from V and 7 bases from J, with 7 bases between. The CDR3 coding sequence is TGTGCCAGCAGCCAAGAATACGGAAATTCACCCCTCCACTTT. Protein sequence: CASSQEYGNSPLHF.

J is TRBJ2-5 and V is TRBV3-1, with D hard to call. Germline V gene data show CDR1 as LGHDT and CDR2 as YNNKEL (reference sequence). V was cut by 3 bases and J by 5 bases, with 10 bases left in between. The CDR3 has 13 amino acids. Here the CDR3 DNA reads TGTGCCAGCAGCCAGATACGAGCGGAGACCCAGTACTTC. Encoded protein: CASSQIRAETQYF.

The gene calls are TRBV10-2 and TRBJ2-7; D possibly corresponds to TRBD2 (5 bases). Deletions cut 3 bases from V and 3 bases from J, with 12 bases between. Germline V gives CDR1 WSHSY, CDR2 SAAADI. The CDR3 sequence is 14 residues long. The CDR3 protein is CASSDGVQLYEQYF. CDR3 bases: TGCGCCAGCAGTGACGGGGTACAGCTCTACGAGCAGTACTTC.

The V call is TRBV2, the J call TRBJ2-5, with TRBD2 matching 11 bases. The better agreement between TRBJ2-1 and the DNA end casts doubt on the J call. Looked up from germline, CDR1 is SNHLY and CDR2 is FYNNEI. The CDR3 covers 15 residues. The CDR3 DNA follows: TGTGCCAGCAGTGAGAGACTAGCGGGACTAGGTGAGCAGTTCTTC. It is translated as CASSERLAGLGEQFF.

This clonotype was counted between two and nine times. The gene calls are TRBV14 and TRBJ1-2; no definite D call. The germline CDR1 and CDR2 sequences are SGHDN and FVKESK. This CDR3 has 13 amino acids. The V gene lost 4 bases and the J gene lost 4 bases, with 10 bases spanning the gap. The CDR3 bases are TGTGCCAGCAGCCCCTCGGAGATCTATGGCTACACCTTC. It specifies CASSPSEIYGYTF.

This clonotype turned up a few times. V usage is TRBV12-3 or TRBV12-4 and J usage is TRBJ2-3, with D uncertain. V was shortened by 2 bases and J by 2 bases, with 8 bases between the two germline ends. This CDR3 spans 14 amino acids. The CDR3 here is CASSLWKDTDTQYF. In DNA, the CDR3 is TGTGCCAGCAGTTTATGGAAGGACACAGATACGCAGTATTTT.

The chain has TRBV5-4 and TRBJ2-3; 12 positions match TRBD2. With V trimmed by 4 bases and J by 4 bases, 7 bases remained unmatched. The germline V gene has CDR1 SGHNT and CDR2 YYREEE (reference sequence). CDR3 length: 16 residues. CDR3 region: CASSEELAGGADTQYF. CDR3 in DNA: TGTGCCAGCAGCGAGGAACTAGCGGGGGGAGCAGATACGCAGTATTTT.

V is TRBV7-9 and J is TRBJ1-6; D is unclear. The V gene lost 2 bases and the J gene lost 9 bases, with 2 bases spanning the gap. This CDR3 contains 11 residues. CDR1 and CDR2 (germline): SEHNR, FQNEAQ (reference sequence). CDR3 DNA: TGTGCCAGCAGCTTATTTTCACCCCTCCACTTT. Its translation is CASSLFSPLHF. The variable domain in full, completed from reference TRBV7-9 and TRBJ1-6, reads DTGVSQNPRHKITKRGQNVTFRCDPISEHNRLYWYRQTLGQGPEFLTYFQNEAQLEKSRLLSDRFSAERPKGSFSTLEIQRTEQGDSAMYLCASSLFSPLHFGNGTRLTVT.

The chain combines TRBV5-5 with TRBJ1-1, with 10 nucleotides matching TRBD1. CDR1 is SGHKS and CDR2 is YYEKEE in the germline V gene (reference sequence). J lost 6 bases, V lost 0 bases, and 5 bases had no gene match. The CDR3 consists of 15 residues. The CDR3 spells CASSLVGQGGAEAFF. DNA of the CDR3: TGTGCCAGCAGCTTGGTCGGACAGGGGGGGGCTGAAGCTTTCTTT.

The DNA of the CDR3 is TGTGCTAGTGGGGGACTAGCGGGAGGTCGCACAGATACGCAGTATTTT. Its translation is CASGGLAGGRTDTQYF. The J gene is TRBJ2-3, the V gene TRBV12-5, with 15 bases aligning to TRBD2. CDR3 length: 16 residues. The V gene's germline CDR1 is LGHNT and CDR2 FRNRAP. The J segment lost 1 base and the V segment lost 6 bases, leaving 2 bases of the junction unmatched.

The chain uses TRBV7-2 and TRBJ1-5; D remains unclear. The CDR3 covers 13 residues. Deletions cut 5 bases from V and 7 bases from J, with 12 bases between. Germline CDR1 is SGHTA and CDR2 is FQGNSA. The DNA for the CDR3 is TGTGCCAGCAGCGTCGAAGTGGGGCAGCCCCAGCATTTT. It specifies CASSVEVGQPQHF.

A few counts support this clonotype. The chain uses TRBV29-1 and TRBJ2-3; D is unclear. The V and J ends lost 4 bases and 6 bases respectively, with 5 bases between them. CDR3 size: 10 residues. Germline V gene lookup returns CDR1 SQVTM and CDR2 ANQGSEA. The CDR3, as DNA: TGCAGCGTTGTTTCCGATACGCAGTATTTT. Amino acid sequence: CSVVSDTQYF.

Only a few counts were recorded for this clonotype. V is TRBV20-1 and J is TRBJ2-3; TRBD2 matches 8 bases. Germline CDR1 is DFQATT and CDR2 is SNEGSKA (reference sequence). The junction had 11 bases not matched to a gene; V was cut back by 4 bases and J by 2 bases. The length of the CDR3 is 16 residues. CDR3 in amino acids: CSAIPSLAVNTDTQYF. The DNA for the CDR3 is TGCAGTGCTATCCCTTCACTAGCGGTCAACACAGATACGCAGTATTTT.

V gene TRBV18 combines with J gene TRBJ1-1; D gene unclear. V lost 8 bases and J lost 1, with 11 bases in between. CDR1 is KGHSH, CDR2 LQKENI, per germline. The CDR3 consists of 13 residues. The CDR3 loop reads CASTQQTNTEAFF. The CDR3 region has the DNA TGTGCCAGCACCCAACAGACGAACACTGAAGCTTTCTTT.

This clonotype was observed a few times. The CDR3 region is CASSTDLVYTF. DNA for the CDR3: TGTGCCAGCAGCACCGATCTGGTTTACACCTTC. The V and J genes are TRBV7-2 and TRBJ1-2; D uncertain. This CDR3 contains 11 residues. The ends were cut back, 5 bases at V and 11 bases at J, with 12 bases in the middle. The germline V gene has CDR1 SGHTA and CDR2 FQGNSA.